Below, 20 T cell receptor beta chains from the same sample are listed, as sequenced in a study of cytomegalovirus exposure and HLA in healthy donors. Researchers ran the PCR with 60 Vbeta and 13 Jbeta primers. Assay used: immunoSEQ multiplex PCR; TCRdb lists only in-frame clones, some missing. This repertoire shows 110,000 to 150,000 clones, 75% to 90% found once; its top ten account for 1.2%. Sequencing was carried out using PBMCs. These receptors were obtained from a female donor in good health and CMV-seronegative.

This rearrangement joins TRBV27 to TRBJ1-5, with D maybe TRBD1 (6 bases). CDR3 length: 14 amino acids. Trimming left V 5 bases short and J 5 bases short, with 13 bases between. Germline lookup yields CDR1 MNHEY and CDR2 SMNVEV (reference sequence). This CDR3 is CASSLQGIYQPQHF. The CDR3 coding sequence is TGTGCCAGCAGTCTGCAGGGGATATATCAGCCCCAGCATTTT.

V gene TRBV2 combines with J gene TRBJ2-7; D is possibly TRBD1 (5 bases). CDR1 is SNHLY, CDR2 FYNNEI, per germline. The CDR3 is 13 amino acids. The V gene lost 7 bases and the J gene lost 0 bases, with 10 bases spanning the gap. CDR3 in amino acids: CASMETASYEQYF. CDR3 coding DNA: TGTGCCAGCATGGAGACAGCCTCCTACGAGCAGTACTTC.

This clone was detected only once. The rearrangement uses TRBV15 and TRBJ1-2; the D is unclear. CDR3 length: 14 residues. Trimming cost V 3 bases and J 8 bases, with 16 bases left between them. From germline, CDR1 is LNHNV and CDR2 YYDKDF (reference sequence). CDR3 loop: CATSSLRGSRGYTF. CDR3 sequence (DNA): TGTGCCACCAGCAGCCTGAGAGGTTCGAGGGGCTACACCTTC. Supplemented by reference TRBV15 and TRBJ1-2, the full variable domain reads DAMVIQNPRYQVTQFGKPVTLSCSQTLNHNVMYWYQQKSSQAPKLLFHYYDKDFNNEADTPDNFQSRRPNTSFCFLDIRSPGLGDTAMYLCATSSLRGSRGYTFGSGTRLTVV.

This clone has only one observation. The rearrangement joins TRBV10-2 to TRBJ1-5, with D unclear. The V and J ends lost 0 bases and 9 bases respectively, with 15 bases between them. Germline-derived CDR1 and CDR2 are WSHSY and SAAADI. This CDR3 contains 15 residues. CDR3 DNA: TGCGCCAGCAGTGAGTCAGATAGGAGTTATCCGCCCCAGCATTTT. Translation: CASSESDRSYPPQHF.

This clone was detected only once. The gene calls are TRBV2 and TRBJ2-5, with 7 positions matching TRBD1. Trimming removed 10 bases from V and 5 bases from J; junction bases left unmatched: 10. The CDR3 totals 13 residues. CDR1 and CDR2 from the germline V gene are SNHLY and FYNNEI. The chain's CDR3 is CATETGYGETQYF. The DNA for the CDR3 is TGTGCCACCGAGACAGGGTACGGGGAGACCCAGTACTTC.

The V call is TRBV2, the J call TRBJ2-2; 9 positions match TRBD1. The CDR3 length is 16 residues. V shed 4 bases and J 3 bases; nucleotides not matched to a gene: 6. Per the germline V gene, CDR1 is SNHLY and CDR2 is FYNNEI. CDR3 protein: CASSVGQGRYTGELFF. DNA for the CDR3: TGTGCCAGCAGTGTGGGACAGGGAAGATACACCGGGGAGCTGTTTTTT.

In its sample, this clone was seen a few times. The V gene is TRBV6-5, the J gene TRBJ1-1, with D uncertain. Germline CDR1 MNHEY, CDR2 SVGAGI. The length of the CDR3 is 10 residues. V was shortened by 7 bases and J by 5 bases, with 5 bases between the two germline ends. For the CDR3, the DNA is TGTGCCAGCACGGGGACTGAAGCTTTCTTT. The encoded protein is CASTGTEAFF.

The V and J genes are TRBV6-1 and TRBJ2-7; 7 nucleotides agree with TRBD1. The V gene's germline CDR1 is MNHNS and CDR2 SASEGT. CDR3 length: 15 amino acids. The trim removed 10 bases at V and 2 bases at J, leaving 14 bases unmatched. The CDR3, as DNA: TGTGCCACCCCCAGCCCCGACAGGGTGCCCTACGAGCAGTACTTC. Translated, it gives CATPSPDRVPYEQYF.

The chain combines TRBV7-6 with TRBJ2-1, with TRBD2 matching over 8 bases. The CDR3 length is 15 residues. Looked up from germline, CDR1 is SGHVS and CDR2 is FNYEAQ. V lost 1 base, J lost 4 bases, and 3 bases stayed unmatched. In DNA, the CDR3 is TGTGCCAGCAGCTTAGGGGGGACTAGATACAATGAGCAGTTCTTC. This encodes CASSLGGTRYNEQFF.

The chain recombines TRBV2 with TRBJ2-5; weak D call: TRBD1 (6 bases). Trimming left V 6 bases short and J 5 bases short, with 19 bases between. This CDR3 comprises 15 residues. CDR1 and CDR2 from the germline V gene are SNHLY and FYNNEI. The DNA of the CDR3 is TGTGCCAGCAGGGATCAGACAGGACGTGGGGAGACCCAGTACTTC. As protein: CASRDQTGRGETQYF.

The genes are TRBV16 and TRBJ2-7; 9 positions agree with TRBD1. CDR3 length: 15 residues. With 4 bases clipped from V and 5 bases from J, the junction kept 9 bases outside the gene matches. CDR1 KGHSY and CDR2 FQNENV come from the germline V gene. CDR3 in DNA: TGTGCCAGCAGCCGACCGGGACAGGGCTGGCACGAGCAGTACTTC. It encodes CASSRPGQGWHEQYF. The entire variable domain, with the rest obtained from reference TRBV16 and TRBJ2-7, is as follows: GEEVAQTPKHLVRGEGQKAKLYCAPIKGHSYVFWYQQVLKNEFKFLISFQNENVFDETGMPKERFSAKCLPNSPCSLEIQATKLEDSAVYFCASSRPGQGWHEQYFGPGTRLTVT.

The chain links TRBV7-9 to TRBJ2-3; D possibly corresponds to TRBD1 (5 bases). Germline CDR1 reads SEHNR; CDR2 reads FQNEAQ (reference sequence). This CDR3 is 15 amino acids long. Trimming shortened V by 1 base and J by 5 bases, and 13 bases separated the two germline ends. The CDR3 loop reads CASSLVKGSLDTQYF. CDR3 in DNA: TGTGCCAGCAGCTTAGTTAAGGGGTCCCTAGATACGCAGTATTTT.

This chain connects TRBV5-1 to TRBJ2-3, with 7 bases lining up with TRBD1. Unmatched junction bases numbered 11, after V lost 5 bases and J lost 2 bases. The germline CDR1 and CDR2 sequences are SGHRS and YFSETQ. The CDR3 totals 16 residues. CDR3 DNA: TGCGCCAGCAGTTGGGGCCGGGACAGCCCCACAGATACGCAGTATTTT. Amino acid sequence: CASSWGRDSPTDTQYF.

The V call is TRBV6-1, the J call TRBJ2-7, with TRBD2 as a possible D gene (6 bases). CDR3 length equals 14 residues. Per the germline V gene, CDR1 is MNHNS and CDR2 is SASEGT. Between the trimmed V and J ends, which lost 8 bases and 5 bases, there was a span of 19 bases. DNA for the CDR3: TGTGCCAGCTCCGCCCCGCGGGAAGGGAACGAGCAGTACTTC. Its translation: CASSAPREGNEQYF.

The genes are TRBV29-1 and TRBJ1-5; TRBD1 might be the D (6 bases). Trimming took off 6 bases at V and 3 bases at J, with 12 bases between the two ends. CDR3 length: 13 amino acids. Germline V gene lookup returns CDR1 SQVTM and CDR2 ANQGSEA. Written as DNA, the CDR3 is TGCAGCGTACGAACAGGGTACAATCAGCCCCAGCATTTT. Encoded protein: CSVRTGYNQPQHF.

The chain is built from TRBV4-2 and TRBJ2-3, with 9 bases fitting TRBD2. CDR3 length: 18 residues. J gave up 5 bases and V 0 bases, and 12 bases lay outside the gene matches. Germline CDR1 reads LGHNA; CDR2 reads YNFKEQ. The CDR3 loop reads CASSQDLPSAGGLDTQYF. The CDR3 nucleotides read TGTGCCAGCAGCCAAGATCTTCCTTCAGCGGGAGGTCTAGATACGCAGTATTTT.

The chain has TRBV18 and TRBJ1-1; a possible D gene is TRBD1 (6 bases). The CDR3 contains 18 residues. Germline CDR1 and CDR2: KGHSH and LQKENI. V was clipped by 1 base and J by 0 bases, with 18 bases between them. As DNA, the CDR3 is TGTGCCAGCTCACCACGATCCCCTAAGGGGGTAATGAACACTGAAGCTTTCTTT. It yields the protein CASSPRSPKGVMNTEAFF.

This chain links TRBV27 with TRBJ2-3, with a possible D match to TRBD1 (10 bases). Germline loops: CDR1 MNHEY, CDR2 SMNVEV (reference sequence). There are 20 residues in the CDR3. Trimming cost V 5 bases and J 1 base, with 28 bases left between them. CDR3 nucleotide sequence: TGTGCCAGCAGTACAACCCTAGCGGGACAGGGGTCTTGTTGCACAGATACGCAGTATTTT. Residues: CASSTTLAGQGSCCTDTQYF.

The chain combines TRBV5-1 with TRBJ2-1; possibly TRBD1 for D (6 bases). CDR3 length: 15 amino acids. Germline V gene lookup returns CDR1 SGHRS and CDR2 YFSETQ. V shed 4 bases and J shed 4 bases, with 15 bases lying between them. DNA of the CDR3: TGCGCCAGCAGCATCCCAGGGGCCTCATACAATGAGCAGTTCTTC. This gives the protein CASSIPGASYNEQFF.

The chain combines TRBV5-1 with TRBJ1-1; D might be TRBD1 (5 bases). CDR1 is SGHRS and CDR2 is YFSETQ in the germline V gene. Between the trimmed V and J ends, which lost 3 bases and 4 bases, there was a span of 13 bases. CDR3 length: 14 amino acids. The CDR3 loop reads CASSSPGGATEAFF. The CDR3 DNA reads TGCGCCAGCAGCTCCCCAGGCGGGGCCACTGAAGCTTTCTTT.